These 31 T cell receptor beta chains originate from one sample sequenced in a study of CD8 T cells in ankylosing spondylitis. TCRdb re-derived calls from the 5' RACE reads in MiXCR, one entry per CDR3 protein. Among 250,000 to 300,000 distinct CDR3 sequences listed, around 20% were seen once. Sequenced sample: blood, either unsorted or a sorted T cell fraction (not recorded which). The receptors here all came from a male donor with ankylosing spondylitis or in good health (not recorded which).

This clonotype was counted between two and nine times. CDR3 sequence: CASSTPVGRSYEQYV. CDR3 bases: TGTGCCAGCAGCACCCCGGTCGGCCGATCCTACGAGCAGTACGTC. The gene calls are TRBV21-1 and TRBJ2-7; no check of the table's D call, TRBD1, against the DNA was made. TRBV21-1 is an annotated pseudogene. CDR3 size: 15 residues.

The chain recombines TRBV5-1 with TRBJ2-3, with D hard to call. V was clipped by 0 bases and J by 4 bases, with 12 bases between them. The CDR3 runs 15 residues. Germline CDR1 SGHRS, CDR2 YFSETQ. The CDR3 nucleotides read TGCGCCAGCAGCTTGGGAAGTGGGATCGCAGATACGCAGTATTTT. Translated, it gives CASSLGSGIADTQYF.

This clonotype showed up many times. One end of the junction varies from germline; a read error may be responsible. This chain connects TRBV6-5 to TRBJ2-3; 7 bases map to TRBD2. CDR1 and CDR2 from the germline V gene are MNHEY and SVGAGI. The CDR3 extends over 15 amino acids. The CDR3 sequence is CASSLAGSGTDTQYF. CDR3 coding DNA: TGTGCCAGCAGTTTAGCGGGCTCGGGCACGGATACGCAGTATTTT.

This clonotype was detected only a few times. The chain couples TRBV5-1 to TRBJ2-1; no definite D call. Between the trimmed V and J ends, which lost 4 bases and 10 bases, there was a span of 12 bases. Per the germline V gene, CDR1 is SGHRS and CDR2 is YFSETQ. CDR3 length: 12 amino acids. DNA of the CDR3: TGCGCCAGCAGCCTCCAGGTTGGGGAGCAGTTCTTC. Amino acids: CASSLQVGEQFF. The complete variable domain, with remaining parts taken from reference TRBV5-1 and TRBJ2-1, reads KAGVTQTPRYLIKTRGQQVTLSCSPISGHRSVSWYQQTPGQGLQFLFEYFSETQRNKGNFPGRFSGRQFSNSRSEMNVSTLELGDSALYLCASSLQVGEQFFGPGTRLTVL.

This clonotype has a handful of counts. CDR3 residues: CASSPPLGQNEQFF. CDR3 nucleotides: TGCGCCAGCAGCCCCCCCTTGGGGCAAAATGAGCAGTTCTTC. The chain combines TRBV5-1 with TRBJ2-1, with a possible D match to TRBD1 (5 bases). Per germline, CDR1 SGHRS and CDR2 YFSETQ. With 4 bases removed from V and 7 bases from J, the gap between germline ends came to 15 bases. The CDR3 length is 14 residues.

CDR3 sequence: CASSFGRGGGTDTQYF. CDR3 nucleotides: TGCGCCAGCAGCTTTGGTCGCGGGGGGGGCACAGATACGCAGTATTTT. J is TRBJ2-3 and V is TRBV5-1; 9 bases are a match to TRBD2. V gave up 2 bases and J gave up 1 base; unmatched junction bases: 5. The CDR3 has 16 amino acids. The germline gives CDR1 SGHRS, CDR2 YFSETQ.

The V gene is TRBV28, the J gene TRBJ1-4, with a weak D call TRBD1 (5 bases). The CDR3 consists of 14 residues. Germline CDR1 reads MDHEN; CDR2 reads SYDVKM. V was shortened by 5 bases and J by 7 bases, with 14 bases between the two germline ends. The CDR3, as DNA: TGTGCCAGCAGTGGCGCAGGGATCGGTGAAAAACTGTTTTTT. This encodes CASSGAGIGEKLFF.

This CDR3 reads CASSPSGGNYEQYV. In DNA form, the CDR3 reads TGTGCCAGCTCACCAAGCGGAGGGAACTACGAGCAGTACGTC. The V call is TRBV18, the J call TRBJ2-7; D may be TRBD2 (6 bases). V lost 2 bases, J lost 3 bases, and 11 bases lay in between. The germline V gene encodes CDR1 KGHSH and CDR2 LQKENI. This CDR3 contains 14 residues.

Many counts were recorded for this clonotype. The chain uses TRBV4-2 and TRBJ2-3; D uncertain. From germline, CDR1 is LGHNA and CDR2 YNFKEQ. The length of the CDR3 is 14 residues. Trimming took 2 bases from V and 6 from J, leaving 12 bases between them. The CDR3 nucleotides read TGTGCCAGCAGCCAACGGACCCGGAGTGATACGCAGTATTTT. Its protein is CASSQRTRSDTQYF.

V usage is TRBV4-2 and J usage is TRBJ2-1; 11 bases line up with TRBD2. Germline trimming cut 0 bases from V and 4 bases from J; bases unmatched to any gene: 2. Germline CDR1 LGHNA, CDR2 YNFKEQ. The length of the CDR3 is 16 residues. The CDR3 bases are TGTGCCAGCAGCCAAGATCCTAGCGGGGGGTACAATGAGCAGTTCTTC. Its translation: CASSQDPSGGYNEQFF.

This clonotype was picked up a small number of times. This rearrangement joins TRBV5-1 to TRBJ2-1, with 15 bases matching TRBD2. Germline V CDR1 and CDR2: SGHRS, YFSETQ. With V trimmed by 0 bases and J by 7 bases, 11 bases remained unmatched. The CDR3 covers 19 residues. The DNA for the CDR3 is TGCGCCAGCAGCTTGGTGGCTGGACTAGCGGGGGGGCGAGGGAATGAGCAGTTCTTC. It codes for CASSLVAGLAGGRGNEQFF.

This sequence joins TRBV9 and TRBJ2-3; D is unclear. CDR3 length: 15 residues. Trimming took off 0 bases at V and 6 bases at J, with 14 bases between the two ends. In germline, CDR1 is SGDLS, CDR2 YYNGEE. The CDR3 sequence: CASSVAGPVQDTQYF. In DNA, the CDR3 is TGTGCCAGCAGCGTAGCAGGACCGGTTCAGGATACGCAGTATTTT.

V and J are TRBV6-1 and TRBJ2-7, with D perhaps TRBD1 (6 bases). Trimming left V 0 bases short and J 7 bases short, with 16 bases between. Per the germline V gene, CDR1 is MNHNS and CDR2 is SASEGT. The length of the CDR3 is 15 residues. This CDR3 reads CASSEAVGTGNEQYV. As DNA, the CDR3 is TGTGCCAGCAGTGAAGCCGTCGGTACAGGGAATGAGCAGTACGTC.

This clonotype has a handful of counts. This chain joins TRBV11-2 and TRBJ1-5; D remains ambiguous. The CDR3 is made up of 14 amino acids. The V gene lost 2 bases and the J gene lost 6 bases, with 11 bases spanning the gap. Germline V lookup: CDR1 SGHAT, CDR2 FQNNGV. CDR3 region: CASSLNREGQPQHF. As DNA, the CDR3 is TGTGCCAGCAGCTTAAATCGCGAAGGTCAGCCCCAGCATTTT.

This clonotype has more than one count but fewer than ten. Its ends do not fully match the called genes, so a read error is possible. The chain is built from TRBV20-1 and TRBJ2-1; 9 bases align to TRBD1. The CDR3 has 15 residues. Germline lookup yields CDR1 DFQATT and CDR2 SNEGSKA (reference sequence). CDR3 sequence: CSASVGQGVYSEQFF. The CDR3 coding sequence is TGCAGTGCTAGTGTGGGACAGGGAGTCTACAGTGAGCAGTTCTTC.

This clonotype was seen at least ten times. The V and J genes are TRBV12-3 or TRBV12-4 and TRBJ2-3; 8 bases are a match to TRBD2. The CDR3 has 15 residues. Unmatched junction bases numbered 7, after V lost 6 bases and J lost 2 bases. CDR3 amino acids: CASSGRAPYTDTQYF. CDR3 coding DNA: TGTGCCAGCAGCGGGAGGGCCCCCTACACAGATACGCAGTATTTT.

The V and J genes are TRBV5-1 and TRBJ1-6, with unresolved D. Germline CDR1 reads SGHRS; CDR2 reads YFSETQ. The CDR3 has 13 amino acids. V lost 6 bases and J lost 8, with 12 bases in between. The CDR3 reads CASKEIRDSPLHF. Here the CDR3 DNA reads TGCGCCAGCAAGGAGATAAGAGATTCACCCCTCCACTTT.

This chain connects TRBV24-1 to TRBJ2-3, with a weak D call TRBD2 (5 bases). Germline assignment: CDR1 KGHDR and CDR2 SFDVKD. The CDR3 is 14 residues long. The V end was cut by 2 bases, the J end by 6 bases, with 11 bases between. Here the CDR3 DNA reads TGTGCCACCAGTGATTCCCGCCCGGGGGATACGCAGTATTTT. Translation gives CATSDSRPGDTQYF.

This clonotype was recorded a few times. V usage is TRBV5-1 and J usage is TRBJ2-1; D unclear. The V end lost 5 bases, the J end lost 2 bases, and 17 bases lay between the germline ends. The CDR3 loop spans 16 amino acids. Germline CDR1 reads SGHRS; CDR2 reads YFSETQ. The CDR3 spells CASSPDGDQPYNEQFF. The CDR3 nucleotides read TGCGCCAGCAGTCCCGACGGTGACCAACCCTACAATGAGCAGTTCTTC.

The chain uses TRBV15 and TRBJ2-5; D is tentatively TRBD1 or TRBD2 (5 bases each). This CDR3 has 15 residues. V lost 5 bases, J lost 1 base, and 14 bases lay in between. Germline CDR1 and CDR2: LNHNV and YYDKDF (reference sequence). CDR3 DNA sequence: TGTGCCACCAGCGGGATGGGACGTATCCAAGAGACCCAGTACTTC. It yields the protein CATSGMGRIQETQYF.

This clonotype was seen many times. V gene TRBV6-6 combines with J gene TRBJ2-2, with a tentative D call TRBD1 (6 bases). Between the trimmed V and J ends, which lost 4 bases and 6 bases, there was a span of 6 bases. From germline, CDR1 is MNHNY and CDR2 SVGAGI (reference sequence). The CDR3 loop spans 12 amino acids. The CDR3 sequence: CASSWGPGELFF. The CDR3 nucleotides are TGTGCCAGCAGTTGGGGGCCCGGGGAGCTGTTTTTT.

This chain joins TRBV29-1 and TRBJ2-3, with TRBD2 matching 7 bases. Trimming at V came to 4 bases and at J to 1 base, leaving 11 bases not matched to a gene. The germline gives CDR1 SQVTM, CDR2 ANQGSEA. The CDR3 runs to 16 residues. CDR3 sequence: CSVGSGSGVRTDTQYF. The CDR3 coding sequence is TGCAGCGTTGGATCGGGCAGCGGGGTTCGCACAGATACGCAGTATTTT.

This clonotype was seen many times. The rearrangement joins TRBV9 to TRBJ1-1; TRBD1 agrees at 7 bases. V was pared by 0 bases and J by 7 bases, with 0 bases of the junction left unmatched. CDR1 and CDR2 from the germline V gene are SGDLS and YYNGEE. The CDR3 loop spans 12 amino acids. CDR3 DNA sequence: TGTGCCAGCAGCGTAGCAGGGGGTGAAGCTTTCTTT. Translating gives CASSVAGGEAFF.

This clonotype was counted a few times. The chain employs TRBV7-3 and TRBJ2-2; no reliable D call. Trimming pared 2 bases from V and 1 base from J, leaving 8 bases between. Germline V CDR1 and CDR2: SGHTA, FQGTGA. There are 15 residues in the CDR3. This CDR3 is CASSLFPGNTGELFF. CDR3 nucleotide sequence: TGTGCCAGCAGCTTATTCCCAGGGAACACCGGGGAGCTGTTTTTT.

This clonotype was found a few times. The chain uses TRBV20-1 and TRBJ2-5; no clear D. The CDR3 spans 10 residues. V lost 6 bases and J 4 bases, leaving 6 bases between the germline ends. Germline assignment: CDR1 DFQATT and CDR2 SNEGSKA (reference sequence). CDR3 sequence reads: CSALGETQYF. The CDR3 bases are TGCAGTGCGTTGGGAGAGACCCAGTACTTC.

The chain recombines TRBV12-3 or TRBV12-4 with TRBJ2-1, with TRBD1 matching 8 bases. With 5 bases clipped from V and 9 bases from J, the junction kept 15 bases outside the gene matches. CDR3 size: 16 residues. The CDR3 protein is CASSLPSGTGFGEQFF. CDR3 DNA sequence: TGTGCCAGCAGTCTCCCCTCCGGGACAGGATTCGGTGAGCAGTTCTTC.

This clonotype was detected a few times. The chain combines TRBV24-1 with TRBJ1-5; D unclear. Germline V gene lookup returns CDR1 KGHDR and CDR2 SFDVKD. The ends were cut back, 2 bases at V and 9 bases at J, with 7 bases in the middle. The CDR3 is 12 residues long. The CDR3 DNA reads TGTGCCACCAGTGATTCCCGTGGGCCCCAGCATTTT. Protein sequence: CATSDSRGPQHF.

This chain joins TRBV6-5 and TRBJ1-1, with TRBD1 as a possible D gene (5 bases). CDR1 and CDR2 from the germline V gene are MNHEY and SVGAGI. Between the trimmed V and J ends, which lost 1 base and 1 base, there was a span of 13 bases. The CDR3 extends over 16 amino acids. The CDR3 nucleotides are TGTGCCAGCAGTTACTTAGGGGCAGGGCCGAACACTGAAGCTTTCTTT. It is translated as CASSYLGAGPNTEAFF.

The CDR3 sequence is CASSLDGRGGTEAFF. The CDR3 DNA follows: TGCGCCAGCAGCTTGGATGGCAGGGGTGGCACTGAAGCTTTCTTT. The chain is built from TRBV5-1 and TRBJ1-1, with D possibly matching TRBD1 (6 bases). The CDR3 has 15 amino acids. V lost 0 bases to trimming and J lost 4 bases, with 13 bases between them. Germline CDR1 SGHRS, CDR2 YFSETQ.

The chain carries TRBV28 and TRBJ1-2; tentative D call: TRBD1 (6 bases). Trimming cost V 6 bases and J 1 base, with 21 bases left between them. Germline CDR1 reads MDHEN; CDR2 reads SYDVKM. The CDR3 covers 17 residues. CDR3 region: CASRIAGGYKDNYGYTF. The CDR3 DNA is TGTGCCAGCAGGATAGCGGGGGGCTATAAGGATAACTATGGCTACACCTTC.

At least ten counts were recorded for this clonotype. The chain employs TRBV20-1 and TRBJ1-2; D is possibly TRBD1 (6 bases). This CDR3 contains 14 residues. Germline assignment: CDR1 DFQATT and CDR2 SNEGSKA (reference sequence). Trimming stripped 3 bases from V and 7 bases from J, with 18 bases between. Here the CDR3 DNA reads TGCAGTGCTAGTCCACCTGGGGGGACATTTGGCTACACCTTC. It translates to CSASPPGGTFGYTF.